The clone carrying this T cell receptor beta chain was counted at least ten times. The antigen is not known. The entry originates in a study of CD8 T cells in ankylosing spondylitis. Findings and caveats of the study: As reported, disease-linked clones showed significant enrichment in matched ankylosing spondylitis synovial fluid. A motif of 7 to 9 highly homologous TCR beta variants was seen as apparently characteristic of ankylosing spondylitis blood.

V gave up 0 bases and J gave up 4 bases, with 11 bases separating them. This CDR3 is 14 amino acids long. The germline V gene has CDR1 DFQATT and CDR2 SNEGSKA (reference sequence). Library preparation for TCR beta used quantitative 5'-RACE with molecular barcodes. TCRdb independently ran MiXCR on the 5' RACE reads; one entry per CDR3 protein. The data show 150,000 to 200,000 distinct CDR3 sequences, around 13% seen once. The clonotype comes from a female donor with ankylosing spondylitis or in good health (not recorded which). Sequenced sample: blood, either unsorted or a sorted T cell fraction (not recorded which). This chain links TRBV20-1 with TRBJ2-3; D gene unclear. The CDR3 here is CSARDTGGSDTQYF. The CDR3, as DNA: TGCAGTGCTAGAGATACCGGTGGGTCAGATACGCAGTATTTT.